This T cell receptor (beta chain) stems from a study of T cell changes during pregnancy in multiple sclerosis. V was cut by 0 bases and J by 4 bases, with 9 bases left in between. This CDR3 comprises 14 residues. The germline gives CDR1 MNHNY, CDR2 SVGAGI (reference sequence). Here immunoSEQ multiplex PCR was the method, and the copy in TCRdb shows in-frame clones only, minus some. The repertoire includes 84,000 or so clones, 94% of them detected once, and roughly 2.5% sits in the top ten. The rearrangement joins TRBV6-6 to TRBJ1-1; D not resolved. This material consisted of peripheral blood, taken in the third trimester of pregnancy. This receptor was taken from a female donor with multiple sclerosis, enrolled in a pregnancy study. The CDR3, as DNA: TGTGCCAGCAGTTACTCAGGGAGCACCACTGAAGCTTTCTTT. The encoded protein is CASSYSGSTTEAFF.